The next 19 T cell receptor beta chains were all read from a single sample in a study of CD8 T cells in Susac syndrome. After extraction with the RNeasy kit, about 0.5 to 1 ug of the RNA was reverse transcribed using random hexamers. From the immunoSEQ multiplex PCR reads, TCRdb called clonotypes with MiXCR, one entry per CDR3 protein. The repertoire holds under 95,000 distinct CDR3 sequences, with approximately 95% as singletons. Input material: CD8+ T cells from PBMCs. These receptors all stem from a human donor with Susac syndrome.

CDR3 sequence (DNA): TGTGCCAGCAGCCAAAGCCGGGACAGGGGGGATGGCTACACCTTC. Protein product: CASSQSRDRGDGYTF. The V and J genes are TRBV9 and TRBJ1-2; 11 positions match TRBD1. CDR1 is SGDLS, CDR2 YYNGEE, per germline. After removal of 4 bases from V and 6 bases from J, the junction contained 8 bases not matched to a gene. The CDR3 is 15 residues long.

This sequence joins TRBV3-1 and TRBJ2-7; perhaps TRBD2 as D (6 bases). This CDR3 has 15 residues. V was clipped by 0 bases and J by 2 bases, with 11 bases between them. Germline V gives CDR1 LGHDT, CDR2 YNNKEL (reference sequence). In nucleotides, the CDR3 is TGTGCCAGCAGCCAAGATTGGGAGGTGCCCTACGAGCAGTACTTC. Amino acid sequence: CASSQDWEVPYEQYF.

The chain carries TRBV4-2 and TRBJ2-7; TRBD2 is a possible D gene (5 bases). This CDR3 spans 15 amino acids. Germline CDR1 LGHNA, CDR2 YNFKEQ. V lost 1 base to trimming and J lost 7 bases, with 17 bases between them. CDR3 sequence: CASSQVEGIPGEQYF. CDR3 sequence (DNA): TGTGCCAGCAGCCAAGTAGAGGGAATCCCAGGAGAGCAGTACTTC.

The rearrangement links TRBV11-2 to TRBJ2-7; perhaps TRBD2 as D (5 bases). Germline V gene lookup returns CDR1 SGHAT and CDR2 FQNNGV. V was pared by 5 bases and J by 6 bases, with 17 bases between. This CDR3 is 14 amino acids long. The CDR3 DNA is TGTGCCAGCAGCCCCCCGAACAGCGGTCCCGAGCAGTACTTC. Translating it yields CASSPPNSGPEQYF. The variable domain in full, completed from reference TRBV11-2 and TRBJ2-7, reads EAGVAQSPRYKIIEKRQSVAFWCNPISGHATLYWYQQILGQGPKLLIQFQNNGVVDDSQLPKDRFSAERLKGVDSTLKIQPAKLEDSAVYLCASSPPNSGPEQYFGPGTRLTVT.

The rearrangement joins TRBV5-1 to TRBJ2-2; D possibly matches TRBD1 or TRBD2 (5 bases each). This CDR3 has 16 amino acids. Per germline, CDR1 SGHRS and CDR2 YFSETQ. V shed 3 bases and J shed 4 bases, with 16 bases lying between them. The CDR3 here is CASSSRDGEITGELFF. In DNA form, the CDR3 reads TGCGCCAGCAGCTCCCGGGACGGCGAGATCACCGGGGAGCTGTTTTTT.

The chain is built from TRBV28 and TRBJ2-7; D assignment may be TRBD1 or TRBD2 (6 bases each). Per germline, CDR1 MDHEN and CDR2 SYDVKM. The length of the CDR3 is 14 residues. V was pared by 7 bases and J by 2 bases, with 15 bases between. The CDR3 is CASILGGGAYEQYF. Written as DNA, the CDR3 is TGTGCCAGCATCCTTGGAGGGGGTGCCTACGAGCAGTACTTC.

The V gene is TRBV19, the J gene TRBJ1-1; tentative D call: TRBD1 (6 bases). CDR3 length: 13 amino acids. The germline V gene has CDR1 LNHDA and CDR2 SQIVND (reference sequence). V was clipped by 10 bases and J by 1 base, with 13 bases between them. The CDR3 loop is CATSLTGNTEAFF. In DNA form, the CDR3 reads TGTGCCACCTCATTGACAGGGAACACTGAAGCTTTCTTT.

The CDR3 reads CASSPDTSGTEQYF. The CDR3 nucleotides read TGTGCCAGCTCACCGGATACCTCCGGGACAGAGCAGTACTTC. The chain has TRBV18 and TRBJ2-7, with D tentatively TRBD1 (6 bases). Germline V gene lookup returns CDR1 KGHSH and CDR2 LQKENI. The V gene lost 3 bases and the J gene lost 7 bases, with 16 bases spanning the gap. The CDR3 totals 14 residues.

The chain is built from TRBV20-1 and TRBJ2-7, with a possible D match to TRBD2 (6 bases). In germline, CDR1 is DFQATT, CDR2 SNEGSKA (reference sequence). CDR3 length: 15 residues. Trimming left V 2 bases short and J 2 bases short, with 16 bases between. The CDR3 DNA reads TGCAGTGCTAGACCTGTGGGAGGTCAGGCCTACGAGCAGTACTTC. Its translation is CSARPVGGQAYEQYF.

J is TRBJ2-1 and V is TRBV5-6; D remains ambiguous. Germline CDR1 SGHDT, CDR2 YYEEEE. Trimming shortened V by 0 bases and J by 6 bases, and 10 bases separated the two germline ends. CDR3 length equals 14 residues. The CDR3 bases are TGTGCCAGCAGCTTGGGAGGCTTCGGCAATGAGCAGTTCTTC. Its protein is CASSLGGFGNEQFF. Together with reference TRBV5-6 and TRBJ2-1, the CDR3 gives the full variable domain: DAGVTQSPTHLIKTRGQQVTLRCSPKSGHDTVSWYQQALGQGPQFIFQYYEEEERQRGNFPDRFSGHQFPNYSSELNVNALLLGDSALYLCASSLGGFGNEQFFGPGTRLTVL.

The V call is TRBV20-1, the J call TRBJ2-7; D not certain. CDR1 and CDR2 (germline): DFQATT, SNEGSKA (reference sequence). The ends were cut back, 6 bases at V and 3 bases at J, with 15 bases in the middle. CDR3 length equals 13 residues. CDR3 region: CSASLGRFYEQYF. The DNA of the CDR3 is TGCAGTGCATCCCTTGGGCGATTCTACGAGCAGTACTTC.

The rearrangement uses TRBV24-1 and TRBJ1-2; 8 positions agree with TRBD1. This CDR3 is built from 16 residues. Germline V gives CDR1 KGHDR, CDR2 SFDVKD. V dropped 5 bases and J dropped 5; count of bases not matched to a gene: 12. This chain's CDR3 is CATSGPGQGTLYGYTF. The CDR3 DNA is TGTGCCACCAGTGGCCCCGGACAGGGAACCCTGTATGGCTACACCTTC.

V is TRBV15 and J is TRBJ1-1; no clear D. Trimming removed 0 bases at V and 1 base at J, with 6 bases between. This CDR3 has 14 amino acids. CDR1 is LNHNV and CDR2 is YYDKDF in the germline V gene (reference sequence). The CDR3 DNA is TGTGCCACCAGCAGAGATGGGTCGAACACTGAAGCTTTCTTT. Residues: CATSRDGSNTEAFF.

The CDR3 DNA sequence: TGTGCCACCAGCAGAGATTCTGCGGGTGACGAGCAGTACTTC. It yields the protein CATSRDSAGDEQYF. The chain uses TRBV15 and TRBJ2-7; D might be TRBD2 (5 bases). This CDR3 is built from 14 residues. The germline V and J ends were trimmed by 0 bases and 5 bases, with 11 bases remaining between them. Per the germline V gene, CDR1 is LNHNV and CDR2 is YYDKDF (reference sequence). Filled out from reference TRBV15 and TRBJ2-7, the complete variable domain reads DAMVIQNPRYQVTQFGKPVTLSCSQTLNHNVMYWYQQKSSQAPKLLFHYYDKDFNNEADTPDNFQSRRPNTSFCFLDIRSPGLGDTAMYLCATSRDSAGDEQYFGPGTRLTVT.

The CDR3 here is CSVGGTQSYEQYF. DNA of the CDR3: TGCAGCGTTGGGGGGACTCAATCCTACGAGCAGTACTTC. The rearrangement joins TRBV29-1 to TRBJ2-7; possibly TRBD2 for D (6 bases). The CDR3 loop spans 13 amino acids. From germline, CDR1 is SQVTM and CDR2 ANQGSEA. V was pared by 4 bases and J by 1 base, with 11 bases between.

The chain is built from TRBV6-5 and TRBJ2-5, with D unresolved. Germline CDR1 is MNHEY and CDR2 is SVGAGI. Trimming stripped 5 bases from V and 3 bases from J, with 10 bases between. This CDR3 has 13 residues. The CDR3 spells CASSPPVEETQYF. In nucleotides, the CDR3 is TGTGCCAGCAGTCCTCCAGTGGAAGAGACCCAGTACTTC.

This clonotype was seen once. The chain couples TRBV20-1 to TRBJ1-1; D is ambiguous. CDR3 length equals 11 residues. V was pared by 0 bases and J by 8 bases, with 7 bases between. CDR1 and CDR2 from the germline V gene are DFQATT and SNEGSKA (reference sequence). The DNA for the CDR3 is TGCAGTGCTAGAGACCCCCTGGAAGCTTTCTTT. Its protein is CSARDPLEAFF.

The rearrangement links TRBV12-3 or TRBV12-4 to TRBJ1-1; TRBD1 matches 9 bases. The trim removed 6 bases at V and 0 bases at J, leaving 8 bases unmatched. The CDR3 extends over 16 amino acids. The CDR3 loop reads CASRNSGTGLNTEAFF. The DNA of the CDR3 is TGTGCCAGCAGGAACTCCGGGACAGGGCTGAACACTGAAGCTTTCTTT.

The J gene is TRBJ2-3, the V gene TRBV6-1, with 7 nucleotides matching TRBD2. Trimming took 8 bases from V and 2 from J; bases not matched to a gene: 7. Germline V gives CDR1 MNHNS, CDR2 SASEGT. This CDR3 has 14 residues. The CDR3 region is CASQLREVTDTQYF. CDR3 coding DNA: TGTGCCAGCCAACTTCGGGAGGTCACAGATACGCAGTATTTT.